This section outlines one TCR beta chain sequence together with its context. This specimen comes from a study of CD8 T cells in Susac syndrome. Random hexamers were used to reverse transcribe an amount of roughly 0.45 to 1 ug RNA. A single record per CDR3 protein comes from TCRdb applying MiXCR to the immunoSEQ multiplex PCR reads. The table lists approximately 150,000 distinct CDR3 sequences, around 94% of them singletons. Trimming stripped 1 base from V and 4 bases from J, with 14 bases between. CDR1 is LGHNA and CDR2 is YNFKEQ in the germline V gene. This CDR3 is built from 15 residues. The source material was CD4+ T cells from PBMCs. The TCR originated in a human donor in good health. V usage is TRBV4-2 and J usage is TRBJ2-7; no clear D. CDR3 region: CASSQGSGSGYEQYF. The CDR3 DNA reads as TGTGCCAGCAGCCAAGGCTCTGGGTCGGGTTACGAGCAGTACTTC.